This T cell receptor beta chain was recovered during a study of identical twins. Each cDNA held unique molecular identifiers, and template switching gave it a universal primer site. TCRdb re-called the 5' RACE reads with MiXCR, one entry per CDR3 protein. The sample yields over 200,000 distinct CDR3 sequences, over 9.5% seen once. Trimming cost V 5 bases and J 2 bases, with 12 bases left between them. The germline gives CDR1 MRHNA, CDR2 SNTAGT. CDR3 length: 14 amino acids. This clonotype was picked up a small number of times. The antigen is unknown. Study-wide results and caveats: Instead of following the same donors, the conclusions were based on cross-sectional statistical analysis.

This clonotype was sampled from a man aged 50 to 60 in good health. Input material: memory T cells sorted from blood. The J gene is TRBJ2-5, the V gene TRBV6-4; perhaps TRBD1 as D (6 bases). The CDR3 reads CASSLWTVQETQYF. The CDR3 nucleotides read TGTGCCAGCAGTCTTTGGACAGTTCAAGAGACCCAGTACTTC.